This T cell receptor (beta chain) originates from a study of T cell responses to AZD1222 COVID-19 vaccine. Study results and limitations: Spike-specific TCR breadth and depth were elevated following two AZD1222 doses. The sample set comprised mostly white British donors with more females, and clonal diversity was possibly underestimated. Along spike, vaccine-associated CD4 TCRs were found throughout, with dominance at 160-218 and 743-854.

A note on this clone: The target antigen is unknown.

Produced via immunoSEQ multiplex PCR; TCRdb's table is partial and in-frame only. The sample has about 74,000 clones, 75% to 95% seen once. This TCR was sampled from an adult who received the AZD1222 COVID-19 vaccine. The sample consisted of peripheral blood, taken 28 days after the second AZD1222 dose.

CDR3 sequence (DNA): TGTGCCAGCAGCGTAGTAGCAGGAGGGGACACTGAAGCTTTCTTT. Its translation is CASSVVAGGDTEAFF. The chain combines TRBV9 with TRBJ1-1, with D perhaps TRBD1 (5 bases). Germline CDR1 and CDR2: SGDLS and YYNGEE. Trimming removed 0 bases from V and 3 bases from J, with 12 bases in between. The CDR3 extends over 15 amino acids.